The rows below give T cell receptor beta chains drawn from one sample of a study of identical twins. TCRdb analysed the 5' RACE reads with MiXCR anew, one entry per CDR3 protein. The sample has some 730,000 distinct CDR3 sequences; 18% are singletons. The same specimen was also included in a second study, on T cells expressing NK-cell markers.

What was sequenced was PBMCs. These receptors all stem from a woman aged 18-29 years in good health. The CDR3 runs from the conserved cysteine through the conserved F or W. D genes are given only for firm matches. The size of a clone is reported for some rows only, either as once, few or many, or as a class for expanded clones.

clone_size | j_call | v_call | d_call | cdr3_aa | cdr3_nt
- | TRBJ1-4 | TRBV20-1 | TRBD1 | CSARVSTGQNEKLFF | TGCAGTGCTAGAGTTTCGACAGGGCAAAATGAAAAACTGTTTTTT
- | TRBJ1-5 | TRBV12-5 | - | CASAVEPGNQPQHF | TGTGCTAGTGCCGTAGAGCCGGGCAATCAGCCCCAGCATTTT
- | TRBJ1-5 | TRBV15 | - | CATSRDRANQPQHF | TGTGCCACCAGCAGAGACAGGGCGAATCAGCCCCAGCATTTT
few | TRBJ1-4 | TRBV6-5 | TRBD1 | CAEGATNEKLFF | TGTGCCGAGGGGGCCACTAATGAAAAACTGTTTTTT
- | TRBJ2-1 | TRBV10-1 | - | CASSPRRDSEQFF | TGCGCCAGCAGCCCTAGACGGGATAGTGAGCAGTTCTTC
- | TRBJ2-7 | TRBV12-3/TRBV12-4 | TRBD1 | CASGGRQGLFYEQYF | TGTGCCAGCGGCGGGCGACAGGGGTTATTCTACGAGCAGTACTTC
- | TRBJ1-1 | TRBV7-2 | - | CASSPIGIGFEAFF | TGTGCCAGCAGCCCTATCGGTATCGGCTTTGAAGCTTTCTTT
- | TRBJ2-2 | TRBV10-2 | - | CASNSGSGTGELFF | TGCGCCAGCAACTCAGGGTCGGGGACCGGGGAGCTGTTTTTT
few | TRBJ2-3 | TRBV7-2 | - | CASRGGTGHGGDTQYF | TGTGCCAGCAGGGGAGGGACAGGTCACGGCGGAGATACGCAGTATTTT
- | TRBJ2-5 | TRBV5-1 | TRBD2 | CASSLGRGGPETQYF | TGCGCCAGCAGCTTGGGACGGGGGGGCCCAGAGACCCAGTACTTC
- | TRBJ2-7 | TRBV7-9 | - | CASDDRRDEQYF | TGTGCCAGCGACGACAGGAGGGACGAGCAGTACTTC
- | TRBJ2-1 | TRBV14 | - | CASSYRRGLSSYNEQFF | TGTGCCAGCAGCTACCGCCGGGGACTGAGCTCCTACAATGAGCAGTTCTTC
few | TRBJ1-1 | TRBV20-1 | - | CSAAPRNTEAFF | TGCAGTGCCGCTCCTCGGAACACTGAAGCTTTCTTT
- | TRBJ2-7 | TRBV7-2 | - | CASSGSGLNEQYF | TGTGCCAGCAGCGGCTCCGGCCTGAACGAGCAGTACTTC
- | TRBJ2-1 | TRBV4-3 | - | CASSQDRGDEQFF | TGCGCCAGCAGCCAAGATAGGGGTGATGAGCAGTTCTTC
- | TRBJ1-1 | TRBV12-5 | - | CASGSQEAFF | TGTGCTAGTGGTTCCCAGGAAGCTTTCTTT
few | TRBJ2-5 | TRBV5-5 | - | CASNFVAEQETQYF | TGTGCCAGCAACTTTGTGGCAGAACAAGAGACCCAGTACTTC
- | TRBJ2-4 | TRBV9 | - | CASSPRPAGDIQYF | TGTGCCAGCAGCCCTCGACCGGCAGGGGACATTCAGTACTTC
- | TRBJ2-1 | TRBV2 | - | CASSLLEVRYNEQFF | TGTGCCAGCAGTTTACTCGAGGTTCGATACAATGAGCAGTTCTTC
few | TRBJ2-7 | TRBV7-8 | TRBD1 | CASSVDRDSYEQYF | TGTGCCAGCAGCGTAGACAGGGATTCCTACGAGCAGTACTTC
- | TRBJ2-1 | TRBV7-2 | - | CASSPGHPGYNEQFF | TGTGCCAGCAGCCCGGGACACCCAGGGTACAATGAGCAGTTCTTC
few | TRBJ2-4 | TRBV11-1 | TRBD2 | CASSLNRFSGSTVDIQYF | TGTGCCAGCAGCTTAAACAGGTTTAGCGGGAGTACCGTGGACATTCAGTACTTC
few | TRBJ2-1 | TRBV21-1 | - | CASSKGWDSFRNEQFF | TGTGCCAGCAGCAAAGGATGGGACAGCTTCCGCAATGAGCAGTTCTTC